A selection of T cell receptor beta chains follows, all from one sample in a study of Ad26.COV2.S vaccination and SARS-CoV-2 variants. Libraries were prepared by immunoSEQ multiplex PCR; TCRdb keeps only in-frame clonotypes and omits some of them. The sample has 500,000 or so clones; 70% to 90% are singletons. The input for sequencing was peripheral blood, taken in a trial of Ad26.COV2.S vaccine versus placebo. The receptors come from a person aged 18-65 years who received the Ad26.COV2.S COVID-19 vaccine or a placebo. The CDR3 runs from the conserved cysteine through the conserved F or W. D genes are given only for firm matches. A clone size is listed for some rows: how often the clone was seen (once, few, many), or a class if it is expanded.

J gene	CDR3 length	clone size	D gene	V gene	CDR3 DNA	CDR3 protein
TRBJ2-1	16	once	-	TRBV24-1	TGTGCCACCAGTGCCCGGGGGCTAAGACTAACCAATGAGCAGTTCTTC	CATSARGLRLTNEQFF
TRBJ2-6	16	-	TRBD2	TRBV14	TGTGCCAGCAGCCGAAGGGAGGGCTCTGGGGCCAACGTCCTGACTTTC	CASSRREGSGANVLTF
TRBJ2-5	14	-	-	TRBV5-1	TGCGCCAGCAGCGCAGCTCCAGGGGTGGAGACCCAGTACTTC	CASSAAPGVETQYF
TRBJ2-1	15	-	TRBD2	TRBV10-3	TGTGCCATCAGGGGTAGCGGGAGCTCCTACAATGAGCAGTTCTTC	CAIRGSGSSYNEQFF
TRBJ2-1	11	-	-	TRBV20-1	TGCAGTGCTAGATTCTACAATGAGCAGTTCTTC	CSARFYNEQFF
TRBJ2-1	18	-	TRBD2	TRBV19	TGTGCCAGTACCGGACTAGCGGGAGGGCCTGGCTCCTACAATGAGCAGTTCTTC	CASTGLAGGPGSYNEQFF
TRBJ2-1	17	-	TRBD2	TRBV4-3	TGCGCCAGCAGCCAAGGAGGTTACGGGACTACACACAATGAGCAGTTCTTC	CASSQGGYGTTHNEQFF
TRBJ1-1	15	-	-	TRBV3-1/TRBV3-2	TGTGCCAGCAGCCCCGGGGATGGAGGTAACTCTGAAGCTTTCTTT	CASSPGDGGNSEAFF
TRBJ1-4	14	-	-	TRBV21-1	TGTGCCAGCAGCAAACGGCCGATTAATGAAAAACTGTTTTTT	CASSKRPINEKLFF
TRBJ2-1	15	-	-	TRBV28	TGTGCCAGCAGCTTCGGAGGGCCACAGTACAATGAGCAGTTCTTC	CASSFGGPQYNEQFF
TRBJ1-2	12	-	TRBD1	TRBV9	TGTGCCAGCAGCGATGACAGGGTAGGCTACACCTTC	CASSDDRVGYTF
TRBJ1-1	13	-	-	TRBV7-2	TGTGCCAGCAGCTTAGCCCCGAGGGGTGAAGCTTTCTTT	CASSLAPRGEAFF
TRBJ1-5	15	-	-	TRBV19	TGTGCCAGTAACTACAGGCTTACTGGGAATCAGCCCCAGCATTTT	CASNYRLTGNQPQHF
TRBJ2-7	12	-	TRBD2	TRBV5-1	TGCGCCAGCAGCCCCGGGGGGGAGTCCCTGTACTTC	CASSPGGESLYF
TRBJ2-5	13	-	-	TRBV30	TGTGCCTGGAGTGTAAGGGGGGCCAAGACCCAGTACTTC	CAWSVRGAKTQYF
TRBJ1-1	16	-	-	TRBV27	TGTGCCAGCAGTCCCCTCCCTCCCAGAGAGAACACTGAAGCTTTCTTT	CASSPLPPRENTEAFF
TRBJ1-5	13	-	-	TRBV12-3/TRBV12-4	TGTGCCAGCAGGAACGACGTAGTTGGAACCCAGCATTTT	CASRNDVVGTQHF
TRBJ1-5	19	-	-	TRBV7-2	TGTGCCAGCAGCCCCCACCCTTGGTCAGGCGCTTATAGCAATCAGCCCCAGCATTTT	CASSPHPWSGAYSNQPQHF
TRBJ1-5	16	-	TRBD1	TRBV28	TGTGCCAGCAGTTTCCCTGGGGGACAGGCGAGTCAGCCCCAGCATTTT	CASSFPGGQASQPQHF
TRBJ1-1	13	once	-	TRBV12-3/TRBV12-4	TGTGCCAGCAGTTCTCGACTGGGGATGAAAGCTTTCTTT	CASSSRLGMKAFF
TRBJ2-1	17	-	TRBD1	TRBV18	TGTGCCAGCTCACCACTAATCGGGACAGGGGTTAGGAATGAGCAGTTCTTC	CASSPLIGTGVRNEQFF
TRBJ1-1	16	-	-	TRBV7-3	TGTGCCTCCACTCTGGGAGGGGTTTACCTCAGGACTGAAGCTTTCTTT	CASTLGGVYLRTEAFF
TRBJ2-2	17	-	-	TRBV7-9	TGTGCCAGCAGCTTCTTGTCTTCGGGACCGAACACCGGGGAGCTGTTTTTT	CASSFLSSGPNTGELFF
TRBJ1-2	15	once	-	TRBV11-2	TGTGCCAGCAGCCAAAGGACCCAAGCTAACTATGGCTACACCTTC	CASSQRTQANYGYTF
TRBJ1-2	14	once	-	TRBV14	TGTGCCAGCAGCCACTGGACAGAAGGGCCTGGCTACACCTTC	CASSHWTEGPGYTF